These T cell receptor beta chains were read from a single sample in a study of human T cells and chemical hapten exposure. TCRdb fed the 5' RACE reads into MiXCR, producing one record per CDR3 protein. There are about 140,000 distinct CDR3 sequences in the sample; around 4% occur only once, and around 1.4% lies in the top ten. The receptors shown here come from a female donor in good health. The CDR3 runs from the conserved cysteine through the conserved F or W. A D gene is named only where the DNA matches it firmly. Not every row has a clone size; where given, it reads once, few, many or a size class.

abundance,v_gene,j_gene,d_gene,CDR3aa,CDR3nt
many,TRBV7-8,TRBJ1-3,TRBD1,CASSPHPTGSGNTIYF,TGTGCCAGCAGCCCCCATCCGACAGGGTCCGGAAACACCATATATTTT
many,TRBV7-2,TRBJ2-7,-,CASSFTRGGTYEQYF,TGTGCCAGCAGCTTTACCCGTGGCGGAACCTACGAGCAGTACTTC
few,TRBV4-2,TRBJ2-3,-,CASSQETRTGLSSTDTQYF,TGTGCCAGCAGCCAAGAAACGAGGACAGGACTATCTAGCACAGATACGCAGTATTTT
many,TRBV5-6,TRBJ2-7,-,CASSPTSPYEQYF,TGTGCCAGCAGCCCCACGAGTCCATACGAGCAGTACTTC
many,TRBV6-2/TRBV6-3,TRBJ2-5,-,CASSYLETQYF,TGTGCCAGCAGTTACCTGGAGACCCAGTACTTC
many,TRBV3-1,TRBJ2-2,TRBD2,CASSQTSGGLGELFF,TGTGCCAGCAGTCAGACTAGCGGGGGACTAGGGGAGCTGTTTTTT
many,TRBV7-9,TRBJ2-3,-,CASSWGDSSTDTQYF,TGTGCCAGCAGCTGGGGGGACAGTAGCACAGATACGCAGTATTTT
many,TRBV10-3,TRBJ1-4,-,CAISPLRGNEKLFF,TGTGCCATCAGCCCTCTTCGCGGTAATGAAAAACTGTTTTTT
many,TRBV12-3/TRBV12-4,TRBJ2-2,-,CASNLKGELFF,TGTGCCAGCAATCTCAAGGGGGAGCTGTTTTTT
many,TRBV7-8,TRBJ1-2,TRBD1,CASSLGQGASDYGYTF,TGTGCCAGCAGCTTAGGACAGGGGGCGTCCGACTATGGCTACACCTTC
many,TRBV29-1,TRBJ2-7,TRBD1,CSSNAGGSGESSYEQYF,TGCAGCTCCAACGCAGGGGGCTCGGGAGAAAGCTCCTACGAGCAGTACTTC
many,TRBV29-1,TRBJ1-1,-,CSVGVTGMNTEAFF,TGCAGCGTCGGAGTGACAGGTATGAACACTGAAGCTTTCTTT
few,TRBV7-2,TRBJ1-1,TRBD1,CASRSLTGAEAFF,TGTGCCAGCAGGTCTCTCACAGGGGCAGAAGCTTTCTTT
many,TRBV4-3,TRBJ2-2,-,CASSQDSVLNTGELFF,TGCGCCAGCAGCCAAGATTCCGTTTTGAACACCGGGGAGCTGTTTTTT
-,TRBV6-2/TRBV6-3,TRBJ1-2,-,CASSRLFYGYTF,TGTGCCAGCAGTCGACTATTCTATGGCTACACCTTC
many,TRBV18,TRBJ1-1,TRBD1,CAISPRQGRTEAFF,TGTGCCATCTCTCCCCGACAGGGAAGGACTGAAGCTTTCTTT
many,TRBV20-1,TRBJ2-1,-,CSAYGLRLQREQFF,TGCAGTGCATACGGCCTGAGACTACAACGCGAGCAGTTCTTC
many,TRBV14,TRBJ1-6,TRBD1,CASSQVRGDSYNSPLHF,TGTGCCAGCAGCCAAGTTCGGGGGGACAGCTATAATTCACCCCTCCACTTT
many,TRBV29-1,TRBJ2-3,-,CSTVLGAGDTQYF,TGCAGCACAGTACTAGGTGCTGGCGATACGCAGTATTTT
many,TRBV5-1,TRBJ1-1,-,CASSLGTGDGAFF,TGCGCCAGCAGCTTGGGTACGGGCGACGGGGCTTTCTTT
many,TRBV19,TRBJ2-2,-,CASSMDGNTGELFF,TGTGCCAGTAGTATGGACGGGAACACCGGGGAGCTGTTTTTT
many,TRBV11-2,TRBJ1-5,TRBD1,CASSRDRGLQPQHF,TGTGCCAGCAGCCGGGACAGGGGGCTTCAGCCCCAGCATTTT
many,TRBV6-1,TRBJ1-6,-,CATGGTGYNSPLHF,TGTGCCACCGGAGGTACAGGGTATAATTCACCCCTCCACTTT
many,TRBV2,TRBJ2-2,-,CASRYTESNTGELFF,TGTGCCAGCAGGTATACAGAATCTAACACCGGGGAGCTGTTTTTT
-,TRBV12-3/TRBV12-4,TRBJ1-1,-,CASSVHGGGIPMNTEAFF,TGTGCCAGCAGTGTGCATGGGGGGGGAATCCCAATGAACACTGAAGCTTTCTTT
-,TRBV7-6,TRBJ2-3,-,CASSFSRGSTDTQYF,TGTGCCAGCAGCTTTAGTCGGGGGTCCACAGATACGCAGTATTTT
many,TRBV4-2,TRBJ1-5,-,CASSQDLGYRQPQHF,TGTGCCAGCAGCCAAGATCTTGGTTACCGGCAGCCCCAGCATTTT
many,TRBV19,TRBJ2-1,TRBD1,CASSFPSGTGGISYNEQFF,TGTGCCAGTAGTTTCCCGTCCGGGACAGGGGGAATCTCCTACAATGAGCAGTTCTTC
many,TRBV12-3/TRBV12-4,TRBJ1-4,TRBD1,CASSPRDRGNEKLFF,TGTGCCAGCAGCCCTCGGGACAGGGGAAACGAAAAACTGTTTTTT
many,TRBV28,TRBJ2-3,-,CASSPSQGSTDTQYF,TGTGCCAGCAGTCCCTCACAGGGAAGCACAGATACGCAGTATTTT
many,TRBV6-6,TRBJ1-5,-,CASSYTQGSIGNQPQHF,TGTGCCAGCAGTTATACCCAAGGCTCCATTGGCAATCAGCCCCAGCATTTT
many,TRBV12-3/TRBV12-4,TRBJ2-5,TRBD2,CASSSVGLAGAPDF,TGTGCCAGCAGTTCCGTTGGACTAGCGGGGGCCCCGGACTTC
many,TRBV4-3,TRBJ1-5,TRBD1,CASSQDFQGALSNQPQHF,TGCGCCAGCAGCCAAGATTTCCAGGGGGCGCTTAGCAATCAGCCCCAGCATTTT
many,TRBV11-1,TRBJ1-1,-,CASSPRGAGTEAFF,TGTGCCAGCAGCCCCCGGGGGGCAGGCACTGAAGCTTTCTTT
-,TRBV5-1,TRBJ1-6,-,CASSLTNNSPLHF,TGCGCCAGCAGCTTGACGAATAATTCACCCCTCCACTTT
many,TRBV25-1,TRBJ1-2,TRBD1,CASSEPGQGIYGYTF,TGTGCCAGCAGTGAACCCGGACAGGGGATCTATGGCTACACCTTC
many,TRBV20-1,TRBJ1-5,TRBD1,CSAARQGNNQPQHF,TGCAGTGCTGCAAGACAGGGGAACAATCAGCCCCAGCATTTT
-,TRBV2,TRBJ1-4,-,CASREIATNEKLFF,TGTGCCAGCAGGGAAATAGCAACTAATGAAAAACTGTTTTTT
many,TRBV25-1,TRBJ1-5,-,CASSEYGGTGQPQHF,TGTGCCAGCAGTGAATATGGGGGGACTGGACAGCCCCAGCATTTT
many,TRBV18,TRBJ1-6,-,CASSPTTGQTYNSPLHF,TGTGCCAGCTCACCGACCACAGGGCAAACCTATAATTCACCCCTCCACTTT
many,TRBV20-1,TRBJ1-2,-,CSATFRGPDGYTF,TGCAGTGCCACTTTCAGGGGACCTGATGGCTACACCTTC
many,TRBV5-4,TRBJ2-4,TRBD1,CASSLRGTGAPKNIQYF,TGTGCCAGCAGCTTGCGGGGGACAGGTGCCCCAAAAAACATTCAGTACTTC
-,TRBV7-2,TRBJ2-3,-,CDSSLVTSTDTQYF,TGTGACAGCAGCTTAGTTACTAGCACAGATACGCAGTATTTT
-,TRBV5-1,TRBJ2-5,TRBD1,CASSPNRGAEETQYF,TGCGCCAGCAGCCCCAACAGGGGTGCAGAGGAGACCCAGTACTTC
many,TRBV4-2,TRBJ1-6,-,CASSQDLDVPNNSPLHF,TGTGCCAGCAGCCAAGATCTGGACGTTCCCAATAATTCACCCCTCCACTTT
-,TRBV20-1,TRBJ2-3,-,CSAIGGDTQYF,TGCAGTGCTATAGGGGGAGATACGCAGTATTTT
many,TRBV9,TRBJ1-5,-,CASSVAPENQPQHF,TGTGCCAGCAGCGTAGCGCCCGAGAATCAGCCCCAGCATTTT
many,TRBV6-1,TRBJ1-1,TRBD1,CASSEQGVSEAFF,TGTGCCAGCAGTGAACAGGGGGTTTCTGAAGCTTTCTTT
many,TRBV18,TRBJ1-1,-,CASRLDGNTEAFF,TGTGCCAGCCGATTAGATGGTAACACTGAAGCTTTCTTT
-,TRBV10-3,TRBJ2-1,-,CAISESTQGRNEQFF,TGTGCCATCAGTGAGTCGACTCAGGGTAGGAATGAGCAGTTCTTC
many,TRBV27,TRBJ2-3,-,CASSFGDTQYF,TGTGCCAGCAGTTTTGGAGATACGCAGTATTTT